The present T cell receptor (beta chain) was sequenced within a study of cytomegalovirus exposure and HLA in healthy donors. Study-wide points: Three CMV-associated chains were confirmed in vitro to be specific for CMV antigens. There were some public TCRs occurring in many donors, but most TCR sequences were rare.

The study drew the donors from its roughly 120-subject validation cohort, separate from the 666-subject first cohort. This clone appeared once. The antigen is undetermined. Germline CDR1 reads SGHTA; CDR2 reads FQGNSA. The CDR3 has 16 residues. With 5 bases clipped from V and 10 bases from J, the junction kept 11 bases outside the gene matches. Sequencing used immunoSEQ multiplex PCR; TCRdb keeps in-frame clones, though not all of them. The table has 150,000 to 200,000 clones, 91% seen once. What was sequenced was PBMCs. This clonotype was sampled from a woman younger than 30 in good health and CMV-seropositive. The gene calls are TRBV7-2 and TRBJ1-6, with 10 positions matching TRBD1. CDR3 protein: CASSPGQGGPESPLHF. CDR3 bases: TGTGCCAGCAGCCCCGGACAGGGGGGCCCAGAATCACCCCTCCACTTT. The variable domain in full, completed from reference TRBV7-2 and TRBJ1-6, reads GAGVSQSPSNKVTEKGKDVELRCDPISGHTALYWYRQSLGQGLEFLIYFQGNSAPDKSGLPSDRFSAERTGGSVSTLTIQRTQQEDSAVYLCASSPGQGGPESPLHFGNGTRLTVT.